The 8 T cell receptor beta chains in this list originate from one sample, sequenced in a study of cytomegalovirus exposure and HLA in healthy donors. The PCR made use of 60 Vbeta and 13 Jbeta primers. Assay used: immunoSEQ multiplex PCR; TCRdb lists only in-frame clones, some missing. The sample carries some 180,000 clones, about 79% recorded once. Sequences were obtained from PBMCs. These receptors came from a girl aged 2 to 9 in good health and CMV-seropositive.

The rearrangement uses TRBV7-7 and TRBJ2-5, with D perhaps matching TRBD2 (6 bases). The V end was cut by 5 bases, the J end by 5 bases, with 18 bases between. The germline V gene encodes CDR1 SSHAT and CDR2 FNYEAQ (reference sequence). This CDR3 has 15 amino acids. DNA of the CDR3: TGTGCCAGCAGCAGCGCGGGGATGAGGGAGGAGACCCAGTACTTC. It yields the protein CASSSAGMREETQYF.

The sample holds one count of this clone. The chain has TRBV6-6 and TRBJ1-4; maybe TRBD1 (5 bases). Germline loops: CDR1 MNHNY, CDR2 SVGAGI (reference sequence). Deletions cut 4 bases from V and 6 bases from J, with 12 bases between. CDR3 size: 14 residues. In nucleotides, the CDR3 is TGTGCCAGCAGTTGGGGGGTAAGGCATGAAAAACTGTTTTTT. Amino acids: CASSWGVRHEKLFF.

This chain uses TRBV23-1 with TRBJ2-3; D remains unclear. TRBV23-1 is an ORF, with its function uncertain. V was clipped by 4 bases and J by 9 bases, with 8 bases between them. The CDR3 has 11 amino acids. CDR3 bases: TGCGCCAGCAGTCGGTTGGGCACGCAGTATTTT. This translates into CASSRLGTQYF.

V is TRBV27 and J is TRBJ2-2; TRBD2 matches 15 bases. The CDR3 is 19 residues long. V trimming: 5 bases; J trimming: 7 bases; junction bases outside the gene matches: 14. Germline V lookup: CDR1 MNHEY, CDR2 SMNVEV (reference sequence). The CDR3 protein is CASSSSVGLAGGPSGELFF. For the CDR3, the DNA is TGTGCCAGCAGTAGTAGCGTCGGACTAGCGGGAGGGCCGAGCGGGGAGCTGTTTTTT.

V and J are TRBV5-6 and TRBJ2-7; TRBD2 might be the D (6 bases). V gave up 4 bases and J gave up 0 bases, with 17 bases separating them. The germline V gene encodes CDR1 SGHDT and CDR2 YYEEEE. CDR3 length: 16 amino acids. The CDR3 nucleotides read TGTGCCAGCAGCCGGGGGATCGGGATTTACTCCTACGAGCAGTACTTC. Residues: CASSRGIGIYSYEQYF.

V gene TRBV12-5 combines with J gene TRBJ2-7; 10 bases are shared with TRBD1. This CDR3 is 15 amino acids long. Germline CDR1 and CDR2: LGHNT and FRNRAP. Trimming removed 2 bases from V and 5 bases from J; junction bases left unmatched: 6. The DNA of the CDR3 is TGTGCTAGTGGTTTGACGACAGGGGGCGGCCACGAGCAGTACTTC. Its protein is CASGLTTGGGHEQYF.

The V and J genes are TRBV5-4 and TRBJ2-3; 13 nucleotides match TRBD2. CDR1 and CDR2 from the germline V gene are SGHNT and YYREEE (reference sequence). This CDR3 contains 16 residues. Germline trimming cut 4 bases from V and 2 bases from J; bases unmatched to any gene: 4. The CDR3 coding sequence is TGTGCCAGCAGCATCGGGACTAGCGGGACCACAGATACGCAGTATTTT. Translated, it gives CASSIGTSGTTDTQYF.

V is TRBV5-6 and J is TRBJ2-7; TRBD2 matches at 9 bases. The CDR3 length is 17 residues. After removal of 4 bases from V and 5 bases from J, the junction contained 16 bases not matched to a gene. Germline CDR1 reads SGHDT; CDR2 reads YYEEEE. CDR3 in amino acids: CASSGPPGLAFVDEQYF. The CDR3 nucleotides read TGTGCCAGCAGCGGTCCCCCGGGACTAGCTTTTGTCGACGAGCAGTACTTC. The entire variable domain, with the rest obtained from reference TRBV5-6 and TRBJ2-7, is as follows: DAGVTQSPTHLIKTRGQQVTLRCSPKSGHDTVSWYQQALGQGPQFIFQYYEEEERQRGNFPDRFSGHQFPNYSSELNVNALLLGDSALYLCASSGPPGLAFVDEQYFGPGTRLTVT.